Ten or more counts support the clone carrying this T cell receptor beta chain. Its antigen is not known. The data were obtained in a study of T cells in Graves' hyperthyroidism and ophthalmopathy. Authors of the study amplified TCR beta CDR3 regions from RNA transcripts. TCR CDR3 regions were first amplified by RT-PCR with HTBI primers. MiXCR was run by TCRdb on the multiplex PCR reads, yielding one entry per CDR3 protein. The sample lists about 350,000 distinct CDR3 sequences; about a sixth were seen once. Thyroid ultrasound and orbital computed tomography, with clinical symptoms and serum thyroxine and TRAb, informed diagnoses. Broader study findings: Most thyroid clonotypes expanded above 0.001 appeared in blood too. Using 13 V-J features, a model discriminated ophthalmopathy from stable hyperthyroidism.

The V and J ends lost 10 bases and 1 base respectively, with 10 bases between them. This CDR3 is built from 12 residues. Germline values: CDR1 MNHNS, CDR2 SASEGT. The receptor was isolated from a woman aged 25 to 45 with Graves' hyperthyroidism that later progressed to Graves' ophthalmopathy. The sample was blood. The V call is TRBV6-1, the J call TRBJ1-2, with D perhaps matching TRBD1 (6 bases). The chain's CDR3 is CATQQGNYGYTF. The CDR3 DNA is TGTGCCACCCAACAGGGTAACTATGGCTACACCTTC.